Listed below are T cell receptor beta chains from one sample, sequenced in a study of a mutant IDH1 vaccine in newly diagnosed glioma. Their specific antigens are unknown. The assay was immunoSEQ multiplex PCR, and TCRdb's table has in-frame clones only and misses some. The sample contains approximately 70,000 clones, over 70% of which appear only once. The sequences come from PBMCs, collected from a glioma patient whose treatment included an IDH1 peptide vaccine. The receptor source for this set is a man aged 18-30 years with glioma. Each CDR3 is given with its conserved first and last residue. D genes are given only for firm matches. The size entry is marked missing in some rows and otherwise reads once, few, many or a size class.

abundance: .; j_gene: TRBJ2-2; v_gene: TRBV5-1; d_gene: TRBD1; CDR3nt: TGCGCCAGCAGCTTTACAGGGGGACCCACCGGGGAGCTGTTTTTT; CDR3aa: CASSFTGGPTGELFF
abundance: .; j_gene: TRBJ1-5; v_gene: TRBV5-1; d_gene: TRBD1; CDR3nt: TGCGCCAGCAGCTTGGGTGCAGGGGGAAATCAGCCCCAGCATTTT; CDR3aa: CASSLGAGGNQPQHF
abundance: .; j_gene: TRBJ1-4; v_gene: TRBV5-1; d_gene: .; CDR3nt: TGCGCCAGCAGCTTCGGTCAGCCTGAAAAACTGTTTTTT; CDR3aa: CASSFGQPEKLFF
abundance: once; j_gene: TRBJ2-5; v_gene: TRBV6-4; d_gene: .; CDR3nt: TGTGCCAGCAGTGAAGGGCCTAAAGGTACCCAGTACTTC; CDR3aa: CASSEGPKGTQYF
abundance: once; j_gene: TRBJ1-1; v_gene: TRBV19; d_gene: TRBD1; CDR3nt: TGTGCCAGTAGTATGCAGGGGGCGTCTGAAGCTTTCTTT; CDR3aa: CASSMQGASEAFF
abundance: .; j_gene: TRBJ2-3; v_gene: TRBV5-1; d_gene: TRBD2; CDR3nt: TGCGCCAGCAGCTTGGCCAGTCGGGGGGGTCCAGATACGCAGTATTTT; CDR3aa: CASSLASRGGPDTQYF
abundance: .; j_gene: TRBJ1-2; v_gene: TRBV25-1; d_gene: .; CDR3nt: TGTGCCAGCAGTGAATATTTAGCTGGAGGCAGGTACTATGGCTACACCTTC; CDR3aa: CASSEYLAGGRYYGYTF
abundance: .; j_gene: TRBJ1-1; v_gene: TRBV6-5; d_gene: .; CDR3nt: TGTGCCAGCAGTTACTCGGGTCACACTGAAGCTTTCTTT; CDR3aa: CASSYSGHTEAFF
abundance: .; j_gene: TRBJ1-4; v_gene: TRBV7-8; d_gene: .; CDR3nt: TGTGCCAGCAGCTCCAGCTTTTGGGAAAAACTGTTTTTT; CDR3aa: CASSSSFWEKLFF
abundance: .; j_gene: TRBJ2-7; v_gene: TRBV29-1; d_gene: TRBD1; CDR3nt: TGCAGCGTTGAATGGGTAAGGGGACAGTCCTCCTACGAGCAGTACTTC; CDR3aa: CSVEWVRGQSSYEQYF
abundance: once; j_gene: TRBJ1-2; v_gene: TRBV4-1; d_gene: .; CDR3nt: TGCGCCAGCAGCCAAGATCTTAGGGATGGCTACACCTTC; CDR3aa: CASSQDLRDGYTF
abundance: .; j_gene: TRBJ2-1; v_gene: TRBV7-6; d_gene: TRBD1; CDR3nt: TGTGCCAGCAGCTTTCGACAGGGGATATACAATGAGCAGTTCTTC; CDR3aa: CASSFRQGIYNEQFF
abundance: .; j_gene: TRBJ2-3; v_gene: TRBV5-1; d_gene: .; CDR3nt: TGCGCCAGCAGCTTGGCCTCAGCCGCGGGGTACACAGATACGCAGTATTTT; CDR3aa: CASSLASAAGYTDTQYF
abundance: .; j_gene: TRBJ2-1; v_gene: TRBV29-1; d_gene: .; CDR3nt: TGCAGCGTACCCCCGGGGCCCCGACGGGGTGAGCAGTTCTTC; CDR3aa: CSVPPGPRRGEQFF
abundance: .; j_gene: TRBJ2-7; v_gene: TRBV4-1; d_gene: .; CDR3nt: TGCGCCAGCAGCCAAGTCTGGGGGAGCCTCTCCTACGAGCAGTACTTC; CDR3aa: CASSQVWGSLSYEQYF
abundance: .; j_gene: TRBJ1-2; v_gene: TRBV30; d_gene: .; CDR3nt: TGTGCCTGGAGTGGACTCGGCTACACCTTC; CDR3aa: CAWSGLGYTF
abundance: .; j_gene: TRBJ1-1; v_gene: TRBV14; d_gene: TRBD1; CDR3nt: TGTGCCAGCAGCCATAGCAGGGGGCTTGGGAACACTGAAGCTTTCTTT; CDR3aa: CASSHSRGLGNTEAFF
abundance: .; j_gene: TRBJ2-7; v_gene: TRBV27; d_gene: .; CDR3nt: TGTGCCAGCAGCCGGACGGGAACCTCTAGCTCCTACGAGCAGTACTTC; CDR3aa: CASSRTGTSSSYEQYF
abundance: once; j_gene: TRBJ1-2; v_gene: TRBV5-1; d_gene: TRBD1; CDR3nt: TGCGCCAGCAGCCATGAGGGGGCGAGAAACTATGGCTACACCTTC; CDR3aa: CASSHEGARNYGYTF
abundance: .; j_gene: TRBJ2-7; v_gene: TRBV5-1; d_gene: TRBD2; CDR3nt: TGCGCCAGCAGCGAGGGACTAGCGGGAAACTACGAGCAGTACTTC; CDR3aa: CASSEGLAGNYEQYF
abundance: .; j_gene: TRBJ1-2; v_gene: TRBV4-1; d_gene: .; CDR3nt: TGCGCCAGCAGCCAAGACTCGGGATTTAGCTATGGCTACACCTTC; CDR3aa: CASSQDSGFSYGYTF
abundance: few; j_gene: TRBJ1-1; v_gene: TRBV4-3; d_gene: .; CDR3nt: TGCGCCAGCAGCCAAGATACGGAGGGGGTGAACACTGAAGCTTTCTTT; CDR3aa: CASSQDTEGVNTEAFF
abundance: .; j_gene: TRBJ2-7; v_gene: TRBV4-1; d_gene: .; CDR3nt: TGCGCCAGCAGCCGGGGCCGGGACACTCCTTACGAGCAGTACTTC; CDR3aa: CASSRGRDTPYEQYF
abundance: .; j_gene: TRBJ2-7; v_gene: TRBV19; d_gene: .; CDR3nt: TGTGCCAGTACTGCCGCGGCCTCCGGCGAAAGCTCCTACGAGCAGTACTTC; CDR3aa: CASTAAASGESSYEQYF
abundance: .; j_gene: TRBJ2-5; v_gene: TRBV30; d_gene: TRBD1; CDR3nt: TGTGCCTGGAGTGCCCGTAGGGGGCTAGGTCAAGAGACCCAGTACTTC; CDR3aa: CAWSARRGLGQETQYF
abundance: .; j_gene: TRBJ1-1; v_gene: TRBV4-1; d_gene: TRBD1; CDR3nt: TGCGCCAGCAGCCAGTTGTCAGGGGGCACTGAAGCTTTCTTT; CDR3aa: CASSQLSGGTEAFF